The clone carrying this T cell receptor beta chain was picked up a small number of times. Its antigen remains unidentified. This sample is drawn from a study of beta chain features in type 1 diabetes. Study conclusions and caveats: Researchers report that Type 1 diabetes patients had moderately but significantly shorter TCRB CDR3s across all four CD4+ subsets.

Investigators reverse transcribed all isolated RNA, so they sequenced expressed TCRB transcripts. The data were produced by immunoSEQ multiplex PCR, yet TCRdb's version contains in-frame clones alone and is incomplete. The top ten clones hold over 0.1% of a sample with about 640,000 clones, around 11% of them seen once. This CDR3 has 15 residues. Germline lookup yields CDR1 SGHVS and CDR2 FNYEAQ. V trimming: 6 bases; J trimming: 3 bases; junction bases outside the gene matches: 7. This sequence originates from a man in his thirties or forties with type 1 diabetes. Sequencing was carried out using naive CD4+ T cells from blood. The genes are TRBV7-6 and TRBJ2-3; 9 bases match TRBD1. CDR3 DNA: TGTGCCAGCAGTACAGGGGGCCTGGGAACAGATACGCAGTATTTT. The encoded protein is CASSTGGLGTDTQYF.